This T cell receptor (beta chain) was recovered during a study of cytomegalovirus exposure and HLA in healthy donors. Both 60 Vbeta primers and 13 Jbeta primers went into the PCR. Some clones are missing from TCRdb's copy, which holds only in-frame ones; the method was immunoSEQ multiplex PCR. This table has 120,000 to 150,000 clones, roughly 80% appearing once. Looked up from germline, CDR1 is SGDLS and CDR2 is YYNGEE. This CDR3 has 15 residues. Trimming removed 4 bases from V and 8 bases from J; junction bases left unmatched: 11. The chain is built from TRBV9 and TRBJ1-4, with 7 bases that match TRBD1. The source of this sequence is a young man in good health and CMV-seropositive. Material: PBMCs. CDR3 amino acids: CASSPDRLQGEKLFF. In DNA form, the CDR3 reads TGTGCCAGCAGCCCGGACAGGCTCCAAGGGGAAAAACTGTTTTTT.